Shown below are 29 T cell receptor beta chains from a single sample sequenced in a study of blood T cell repertoires in COVID-19. The repertoire was sequenced with immunoSEQ multiplex PCR; TCRdb's copy has only in-frame clones and lacks some. The sample shows some 150,000 clones, around 89% of them seen only once. Sequenced material: peripheral blood. The receptors shown here come from a woman aged 40 to 55 with acute or convalescent COVID-19.

V gene TRBV5-8 combines with J gene TRBJ2-3; 9 bases line up with TRBD2. This CDR3 has 16 residues. The germline V gene has CDR1 SGHTS and CDR2 YDEGEE. Trimming cost V 3 bases and J 3 bases; bases outside gene matches: 8. The CDR3 DNA sequence: TGTGCCAGCAGCTCCTGGGTAGCGGGGGATACAGATACGCAGTATTTT. Protein sequence: CASSSWVAGDTDTQYF.

The chain carries TRBV3-1 (or the pseudogene TRBV3-2) and TRBJ2-3; no firm D call. Germline values: CDR1 LGHDT, CDR2 YNNKEL (reference sequence). The CDR3 totals 19 residues. V lost 2 bases and J lost 4, with 25 bases in between. The CDR3 DNA sequence: TGTGCCAGCAGCCAATTTAGCCCTTCATCCAGAGAAAGGCCAGATACGCAGTATTTT. This translates into CASSQFSPSSRERPDTQYF.

The V and J genes are TRBV10-3 and TRBJ1-6, with D maybe TRBD1 (5 bases). V lost 0 bases to trimming and J lost 8 bases, with 11 bases between them. CDR1 is ENHRY and CDR2 is SYGVKD in the germline V gene. CDR3 length equals 15 residues. CDR3 region: CAISESWGKDSPLHF. The CDR3 nucleotides are TGTGCCATCAGTGAGTCGTGGGGCAAGGATTCACCCCTCCACTTT.

The chain recombines TRBV10-3 with TRBJ2-7, with 8 bases lining up with TRBD2. Trimming at V came to 4 bases and at J to 6 bases, leaving 14 bases not matched to a gene. Germline V gives CDR1 ENHRY, CDR2 SYGVKD. This CDR3 is built from 16 residues. The CDR3 coding sequence is TGTGCCATCAGTGCCGAAGGAAGCGGGAGTTTAGTCGAGCAGTACTTC. Translated, it gives CAISAEGSGSLVEQYF.

This clone is a singleton in its sample. The chain combines TRBV4-1 with TRBJ1-2, with 7 positions matching TRBD1. The CDR3 extends over 17 amino acids. The germline V gene has CDR1 MGHRA and CDR2 YSYEKL. V was pared by 0 bases and J by 4 bases, with 11 bases of the junction left unmatched. CDR3 loop: CASSQDRVETGTYGYTF. In DNA form, the CDR3 reads TGCGCCAGCAGCCAAGATCGGGTTGAGACAGGGACCTATGGCTACACCTTC.

The CDR3 coding sequence is TGTGCCAGCAGCCCGGGACAGGGGGCGCAGCCCCAGCATTTT. It is translated as CASSPGQGAQPQHF. The rearrangement links TRBV2 to TRBJ1-5; TRBD1 aligns across 12 bases. The CDR3 totals 14 residues. CDR1 SNHLY and CDR2 FYNNEI come from the germline V gene. V lost 6 bases and J lost 7; bases outside the gene matches: 4.

The chain employs TRBV12-3 or TRBV12-4 and TRBJ2-7; D might be TRBD1 (5 bases). The CDR3 runs 13 residues. Trimming shortened V by 5 bases and J by 0 bases, and 8 bases separated the two germline ends. The CDR3 sequence is CASSRGGSYEQYF. The CDR3 nucleotides read TGTGCCAGCAGTAGGGGTGGCTCCTACGAGCAGTACTTC.

The chain couples TRBV28 to TRBJ1-5; D possibly corresponds to TRBD1 (6 bases). Germline lookup yields CDR1 MDHEN and CDR2 SYDVKM. The CDR3 spans 15 residues. V lost 6 bases and J lost 0, with 12 bases in between. Here the CDR3 DNA reads TGTGCCAGCAGAACACAGGGAGTTAGCAATCAGCCCCAGCATTTT. Translated: CASRTQGVSNQPQHF.

CDR3 nucleotides: TGTGCCAGCAGCTTTAGACAGAATTACACCTTC. This translates into CASSFRQNYTF. V is TRBV5-6 and J is TRBJ1-2; the D gene is possibly TRBD1 (5 bases). CDR3 length: 11 residues. Trimming removed 2 bases from V and 11 bases from J, with 10 bases in between. CDR1 and CDR2 (germline): SGHDT, YYEEEE.

The chain's CDR3 is CASRREGEGNQPQHF. The CDR3 DNA follows: TGTGCCAGCCGACGTGAAGGGGAAGGCAATCAGCCCCAGCATTTT. The J gene is TRBJ1-5, the V gene TRBV6-5, with D maybe TRBD1 (5 bases). The germline V gene has CDR1 MNHEY and CDR2 SVGAGI. The length of the CDR3 is 15 residues. The V gene lost 8 bases and the J gene lost 2 bases, with 16 bases spanning the gap.

The chain recombines TRBV19 with TRBJ2-3; weak D call: TRBD1 (6 bases). CDR1 and CDR2 (germline): LNHDA, SQIVND (reference sequence). Trimming removed 10 bases at V and 1 base at J, with 15 bases between. This CDR3 spans 14 amino acids. The CDR3 protein is CATQWGHGTDTQYF. The CDR3, as DNA: TGTGCCACCCAGTGGGGGCATGGCACAGATACGCAGTATTTT. The entire variable domain, with the rest obtained from reference TRBV19 and TRBJ2-3, is as follows: DGGITQSPKYLFRKEGQNVTLSCEQNLNHDAMYWYRQDPGQGLRLIYYSQIVNDFQKGDIAEGYSVSREKKESFPLTVTSAQKNPTAFYLCATQWGHGTDTQYFGPGTRLTVL.

The rearrangement joins TRBV3-1 (or the pseudogene TRBV3-2) to TRBJ2-7; 12 nucleotides match TRBD2. V lost 5 bases, J lost 5 bases, and 10 bases stayed unmatched. Germline CDR1 is LGHDT and CDR2 is YNNKEL (reference sequence). CDR3 length equals 16 residues. CDR3 coding DNA: TGTGCCAGCAGCGCCCTAGCGGGGGGGACCGTCAACGAGCAGTACTTC. The encoded protein is CASSALAGGTVNEQYF.

This chain links TRBV5-5 with TRBJ2-7; 8 bases are a match to TRBD2. Losses at the gene ends were 7 bases for V and 0 bases for J; bases not matched to a gene: 6. Germline V gene data show CDR1 as SGHKS and CDR2 as YYEKEE (reference sequence). The CDR3 has 14 residues. The CDR3 DNA is TGTGCCAGCCGGCGGCGGGAGGACTCCTACGAGCAGTACTTC. Residues: CASRRREDSYEQYF.

The chain's CDR3 is CASSSRGEQFF. In DNA, the CDR3 is TGTGCCAGCAGCAGTAGAGGTGAGCAGTTCTTC. The gene calls are TRBV6-5 and TRBJ2-1; no clear D gene. Germline CDR1 is MNHEY and CDR2 is SVGAGI. V lost 6 bases to trimming and J lost 9 bases, with 9 bases between them. There are 11 residues in the CDR3.

The rearrangement links TRBV2 to TRBJ1-4; D is perhaps TRBD1 (6 bases). The CDR3 covers 14 residues. Germline V gene data show CDR1 as SNHLY and CDR2 as FYNNEI. V was cut by 1 base and J by 8 bases, with 11 bases left in between. The CDR3 loop reads CASSEDRALEKLFF. The CDR3 DNA reads TGTGCCAGCAGTGAAGACAGGGCCTTGGAAAAACTGTTTTTT.

The chain couples TRBV10-3 to TRBJ2-2; 9 bases align to TRBD1. J was trimmed by 4 bases and V by 11 bases; bases with no gene match: 2. The CDR3 is 12 amino acids. Germline CDR1 reads ENHRY; CDR2 reads SYGVKD. The CDR3 bases are TGTGCCGTACAGGGGGCCACCGGGGAGCTGTTTTTT. This encodes CAVQGATGELFF.

V and J are TRBV9 and TRBJ2-5; D is unclear. Germline CDR1 is SGDLS and CDR2 is YYNGEE. This CDR3 contains 14 residues. Trimming cost V 0 bases and J 0 bases, with 6 bases left between them. The CDR3 loop is CASSVGSYQETQYF. CDR3 DNA sequence: TGTGCCAGCAGCGTAGGTTCGTACCAAGAGACCCAGTACTTC.

The V gene is TRBV6-2 or TRBV6-3, the J gene TRBJ2-7; 7 nucleotides align to TRBD1. Germline loops: CDR1 MNHEY, CDR2 SVGEGT. V shed 5 bases, J shed 1 base, and the junction held 5 bases outside the gene matches. CDR3 length equals 14 residues. The CDR3 sequence: CASSQPGQSYEQYF. In DNA form, the CDR3 reads TGTGCCAGCAGTCAACCGGGACAGTCCTACGAGCAGTACTTC.

This rearrangement joins TRBV6-1 to TRBJ1-4; no clear D. Germline V gene data show CDR1 as MNHNS and CDR2 as SASEGT. This CDR3 region has 14 residues. Trimming removed 1 base at V and 12 bases at J, with 15 bases between. The CDR3 sequence: CASSEGSLAIQLFF. CDR3 DNA sequence: TGTGCCAGCAGTGAAGGCTCTCTTGCGATACAACTGTTTTTT.

The rearrangement uses TRBV11-2 and TRBJ2-3; 8 bases match TRBD1. Per the germline V gene, CDR1 is SGHAT and CDR2 is FQNNGV. This CDR3 comprises 15 residues. V lost 2 bases and J lost 2; bases outside the gene matches: 3. The CDR3 region has the DNA TGTGCCAGCAGCTTAATCCAGGGGGCCACAGATACGCAGTATTTT. Protein: CASSLIQGATDTQYF.

The chain is built from TRBV28 and TRBJ1-1, with D possibly matching TRBD1 (6 bases). Germline V lookup: CDR1 MDHEN, CDR2 SYDVKM. Trimming stripped 3 bases from V and 2 bases from J, with 16 bases between. The CDR3 extends over 16 amino acids. The CDR3 loop is CASSFENRARNTEAFF. The CDR3 DNA is TGTGCCAGCAGTTTTGAGAACAGGGCGCGCAACACTGAAGCTTTCTTT. Filled out from reference TRBV28 and TRBJ1-1, the complete variable domain reads DVKVTQSSRYLVKRTGEKVFLECVQDMDHENMFWYRQDPGLGLRLIYFSYDVKMKEKGDIPEGYSVSREKKERFSLILESASTNQTSMYLCASSFENRARNTEAFFGQGTRLTVV.

The chain joins TRBV20-1 to TRBJ2-1, with 7 positions matching TRBD1. CDR1 and CDR2 from the germline V gene are DFQATT and SNEGSKA (reference sequence). V lost 6 bases and J lost 15; bases outside the gene matches: 8. This CDR3 spans 10 amino acids. The CDR3 DNA follows: TGCAGTGCAAACATACAGGGGTTGTTCTTC. Translated: CSANIQGLFF.

The chain joins TRBV5-4 to TRBJ2-7; 7 bases line up with TRBD1. CDR1 and CDR2 (germline): SGHNT, YYREEE (reference sequence). The V segment lost 7 bases and the J segment 2 bases; nucleotides outside the gene matches: 9. This CDR3 is 14 amino acids long. The CDR3 DNA sequence: TGTGCCAGCTACGCACAGGGGAATACCTACGAGCAGTACTTC. Its translation is CASYAQGNTYEQYF.

This sequence joins TRBV3-1 (or the pseudogene TRBV3-2) and TRBJ2-5; D gene unclear. V was clipped by 6 bases and J by 2 bases, with 16 bases between them. From germline, CDR1 is LGHDT and CDR2 YNNKEL (reference sequence). The CDR3 is 15 amino acids. The CDR3 DNA sequence: TGTGCCAGCAGGACATGGTCCTTTAGGCAAGAGACCCAGTACTTC. It encodes CASRTWSFRQETQYF.

This chain connects TRBV19 to TRBJ2-2, with a weak D call TRBD2 (5 bases). CDR1 LNHDA and CDR2 SQIVND come from the germline V gene (reference sequence). The CDR3 totals 14 residues. Between the trimmed V and J ends, which lost 3 bases and 1 base, there was a span of 6 bases. The CDR3 sequence is CASSIGVNTGELFF. The CDR3 bases are TGTGCCAGTAGTATCGGGGTGAACACCGGGGAGCTGTTTTTT.

The CDR3 spells CASSLGLSSNTIYF. For the CDR3, the DNA is TGTGCCAGCAGCTTAGGTCTAAGTTCTAACACCATATATTTT. The V gene is TRBV13, the J gene TRBJ1-3; no definite D call. Trimming left V 0 bases short and J 7 bases short, with 10 bases between. The CDR3 sequence is 14 residues long. Per germline, CDR1 PRHDT and CDR2 FYEKMQ (reference sequence).

This rearrangement joins TRBV29-1 to TRBJ2-5; 9 bases agree with TRBD1. The CDR3 extends over 13 amino acids. Germline V gene lookup returns CDR1 SQVTM and CDR2 ANQGSEA. Trimming took 7 bases from V and 2 from J; bases not matched to a gene: 5. CDR3 protein: CSATGGNQETQYF. The CDR3 DNA is TGCAGCGCGACAGGGGGGAATCAAGAGACCCAGTACTTC.

The CDR3 sequence is CASTPGLAMNTGELFF. CDR3 DNA: TGTGCCAGCACCCCGGGACTAGCTATGAACACCGGGGAGCTGTTTTTT. The chain recombines TRBV2 with TRBJ2-2; 9 positions match TRBD2. The J segment lost 1 base and the V segment lost 7 bases, leaving 7 bases of the junction unmatched. The length of the CDR3 is 16 residues. Germline V gene sequence: CDR1 SNHLY, CDR2 FYNNEI. The variable domain in full, with the rest retrieved from reference TRBV2 and TRBJ2-2, is EPEVTQTPSHQVTQMGQEVILRCVPISNHLYFYWYRQILGQKVEFLVSFYNNEISEKSEIFDDQFSVERPDGSNFTLKIRSTKLEDSAMYFCASTPGLAMNTGELFFGEGSRLTVL.

The chain has TRBV5-6 and TRBJ1-1; a possible D gene is TRBD1 (6 bases). Trimming removed 1 base from V and 10 bases from J, with 20 bases in between. Germline loops: CDR1 SGHDT, CDR2 YYEEEE. This CDR3 is built from 15 residues. CDR3 in amino acids: CASSLRWDTGHGAFF. The DNA of the CDR3 is TGTGCCAGCAGCTTGCGATGGGATACAGGGCACGGAGCTTTCTTT.